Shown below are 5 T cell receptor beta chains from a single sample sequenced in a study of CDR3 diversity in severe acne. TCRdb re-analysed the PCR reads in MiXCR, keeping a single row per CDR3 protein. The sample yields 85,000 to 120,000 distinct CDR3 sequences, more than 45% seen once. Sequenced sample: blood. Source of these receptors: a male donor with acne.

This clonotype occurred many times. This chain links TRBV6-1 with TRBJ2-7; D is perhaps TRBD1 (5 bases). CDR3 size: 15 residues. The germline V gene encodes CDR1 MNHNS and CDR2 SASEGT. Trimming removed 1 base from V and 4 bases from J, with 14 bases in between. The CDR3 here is CASSEDPQGNYEQYF. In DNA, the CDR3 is TGTGCCAGCAGTGAAGATCCCCAGGGAAATTACGAGCAGTACTTC.

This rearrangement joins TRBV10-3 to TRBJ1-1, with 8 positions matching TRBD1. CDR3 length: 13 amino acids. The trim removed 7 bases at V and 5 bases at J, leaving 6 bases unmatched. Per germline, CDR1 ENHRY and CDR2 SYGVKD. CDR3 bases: TGTGCCATCACCGAACAGGGGGGAACTGAAGCTTTCTTT. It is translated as CAITEQGGTEAFF.

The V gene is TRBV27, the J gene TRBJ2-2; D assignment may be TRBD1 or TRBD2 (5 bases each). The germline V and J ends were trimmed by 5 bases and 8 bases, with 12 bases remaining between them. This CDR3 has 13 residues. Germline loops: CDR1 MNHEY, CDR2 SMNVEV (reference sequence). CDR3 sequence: CASSPGTAGELFF. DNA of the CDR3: TGTGCCAGCAGTCCCGGGACGGCGGGGGAGCTGTTTTTT.

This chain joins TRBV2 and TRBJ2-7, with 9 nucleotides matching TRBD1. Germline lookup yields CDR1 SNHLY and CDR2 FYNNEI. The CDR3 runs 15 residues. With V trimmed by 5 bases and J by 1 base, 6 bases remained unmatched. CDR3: CASSTTDRGSYEQYF. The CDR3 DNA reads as TGTGCCAGCAGTACAACGGACAGGGGTTCCTACGAGCAGTACTTC. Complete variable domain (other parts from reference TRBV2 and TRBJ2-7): EPEVTQTPSHQVTQMGQEVILRCVPISNHLYFYWYRQILGQKVEFLVSFYNNEISEKSEIFDDQFSVERPDGSNFTLKIRSTKLEDSAMYFCASSTTDRGSYEQYFGPGTRLTVT.

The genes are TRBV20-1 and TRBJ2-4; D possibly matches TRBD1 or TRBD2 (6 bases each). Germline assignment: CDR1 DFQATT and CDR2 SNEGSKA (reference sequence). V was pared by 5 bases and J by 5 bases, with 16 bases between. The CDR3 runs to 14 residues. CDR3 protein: CSAEEGVRQNIQYF. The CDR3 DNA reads TGCAGTGCTGAGGAGGGGGTTAGGCAAAACATTCAGTACTTC.